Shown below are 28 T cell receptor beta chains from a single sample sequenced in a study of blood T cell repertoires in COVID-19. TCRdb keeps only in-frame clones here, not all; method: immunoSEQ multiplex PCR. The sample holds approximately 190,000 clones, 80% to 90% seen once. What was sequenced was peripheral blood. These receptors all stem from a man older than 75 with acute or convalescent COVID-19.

The CDR3, as DNA: TGTGCCAGCAGTGTCTCGACAGGAGCTGGGGCCAACGTCCTGACTTTC. Translated, it gives CASSVSTGAGANVLTF. The V gene is TRBV6-1, the J gene TRBJ2-6, with D possibly TRBD1 on 6 matching bases. Trimming took 4 bases from V and 2 from J, leaving 12 bases between them. This CDR3 contains 16 residues. Germline CDR1 MNHNS, CDR2 SASEGT.

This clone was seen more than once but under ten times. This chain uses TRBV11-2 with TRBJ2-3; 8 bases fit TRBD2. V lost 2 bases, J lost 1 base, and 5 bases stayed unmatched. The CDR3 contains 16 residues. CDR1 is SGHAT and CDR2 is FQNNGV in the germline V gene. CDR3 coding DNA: TGTGCCAGCAGCTTACTTAGCGGGGATCGCACAGATACGCAGTATTTT. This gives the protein CASSLLSGDRTDTQYF.

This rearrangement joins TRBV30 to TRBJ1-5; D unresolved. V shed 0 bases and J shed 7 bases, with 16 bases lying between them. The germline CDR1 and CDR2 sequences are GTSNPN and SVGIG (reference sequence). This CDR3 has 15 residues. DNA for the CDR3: TGTGCCTGGAGTGTATTTTTGGGGAGAAACCAGCCCCAGCATTTT. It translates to CAWSVFLGRNQPQHF.

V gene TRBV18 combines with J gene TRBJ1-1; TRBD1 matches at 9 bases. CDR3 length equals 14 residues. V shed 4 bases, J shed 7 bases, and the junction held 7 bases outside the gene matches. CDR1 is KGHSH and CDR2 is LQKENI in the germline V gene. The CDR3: CASSRGQGEGEAFF. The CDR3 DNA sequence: TGTGCCAGCTCACGGGGACAGGGAGAGGGTGAAGCTTTCTTT.

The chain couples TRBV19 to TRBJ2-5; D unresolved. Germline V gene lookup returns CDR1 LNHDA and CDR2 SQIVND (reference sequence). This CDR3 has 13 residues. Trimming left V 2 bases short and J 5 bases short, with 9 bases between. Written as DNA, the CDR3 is TGTGCCAGTAGTATACAGGTTGGGGAGACCCAGTACTTC. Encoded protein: CASSIQVGETQYF.

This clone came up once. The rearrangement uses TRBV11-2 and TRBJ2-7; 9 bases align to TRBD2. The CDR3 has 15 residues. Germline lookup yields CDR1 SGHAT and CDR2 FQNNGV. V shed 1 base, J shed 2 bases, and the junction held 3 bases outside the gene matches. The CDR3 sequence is CASSLGSSGAYEQYF. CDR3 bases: TGTGCCAGCAGCTTAGGGTCTAGCGGGGCCTACGAGCAGTACTTC.

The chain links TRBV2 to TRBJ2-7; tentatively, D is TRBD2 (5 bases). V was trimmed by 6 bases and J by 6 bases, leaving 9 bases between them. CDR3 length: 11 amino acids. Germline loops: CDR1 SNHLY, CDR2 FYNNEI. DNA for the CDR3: TGTGCCAGCAGGAACAGCGGCGAGCAGTACTTC. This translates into CASRNSGEQYF. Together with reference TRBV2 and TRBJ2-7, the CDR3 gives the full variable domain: EPEVTQTPSHQVTQMGQEVILRCVPISNHLYFYWYRQILGQKVEFLVSFYNNEISEKSEIFDDQFSVERPDGSNFTLKIRSTKLEDSAMYFCASRNSGEQYFGPGTRLTVT.

The CDR3 DNA is TGCGCCAGCAGCCCTTCTTACAGCCGATTTGGGACAGTAAATTCACCCCTCCACTTT. Amino acid sequence: CASSPSYSRFGTVNSPLHF. This chain connects TRBV4-1 to TRBJ1-6, with 7 bases aligning to TRBD1. The CDR3 loop spans 19 amino acids. V lost 4 bases and J lost 7; bases outside the gene matches: 19. The germline V gene has CDR1 MGHRA and CDR2 YSYEKL.

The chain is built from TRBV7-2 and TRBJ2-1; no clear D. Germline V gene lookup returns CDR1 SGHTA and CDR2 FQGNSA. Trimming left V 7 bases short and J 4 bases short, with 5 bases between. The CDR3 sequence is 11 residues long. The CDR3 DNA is TGTGCCAGCAACTGGTACAATGAGCAGTTCTTC. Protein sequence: CASNWYNEQFF.

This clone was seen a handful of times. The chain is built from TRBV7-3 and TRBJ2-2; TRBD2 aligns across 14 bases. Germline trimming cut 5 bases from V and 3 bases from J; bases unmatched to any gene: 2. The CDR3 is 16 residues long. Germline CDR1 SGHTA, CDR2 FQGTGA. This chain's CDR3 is CASSRTSGRYTGELFF. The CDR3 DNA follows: TGTGCCAGCAGCCGGACTAGCGGGAGGTACACCGGGGAGCTGTTTTTT.

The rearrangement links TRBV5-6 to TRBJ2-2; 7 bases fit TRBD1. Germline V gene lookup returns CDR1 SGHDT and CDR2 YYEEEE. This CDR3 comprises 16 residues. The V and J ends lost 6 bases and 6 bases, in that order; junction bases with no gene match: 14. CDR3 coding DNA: TGTGCCAGCAACCTTTTAGGGACAGTCAATCCCGGGGAGCTGTTTTTT. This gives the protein CASNLLGTVNPGELFF.

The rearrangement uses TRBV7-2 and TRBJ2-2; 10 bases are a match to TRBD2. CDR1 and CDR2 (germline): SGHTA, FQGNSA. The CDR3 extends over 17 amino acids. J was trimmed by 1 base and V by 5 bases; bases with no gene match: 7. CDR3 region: CASSPRLAGENTGELFF. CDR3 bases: TGTGCCAGCAGCCCCCGACTAGCGGGCGAGAACACCGGGGAGCTGTTTTTT. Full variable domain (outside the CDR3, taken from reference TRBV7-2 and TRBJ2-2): GAGVSQSPSNKVTEKGKDVELRCDPISGHTALYWYRQSLGQGLEFLIYFQGNSAPDKSGLPSDRFSAERTGGSVSTLTIQRTQQEDSAVYLCASSPRLAGENTGELFFGEGSRLTVL.

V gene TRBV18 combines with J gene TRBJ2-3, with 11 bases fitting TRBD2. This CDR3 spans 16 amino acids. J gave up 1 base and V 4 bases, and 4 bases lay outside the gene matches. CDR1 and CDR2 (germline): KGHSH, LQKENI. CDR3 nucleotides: TGTGCCAGCTCACTTAGCGGGAGGGCCGGCACAGATACGCAGTATTTT. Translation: CASSLSGRAGTDTQYF.

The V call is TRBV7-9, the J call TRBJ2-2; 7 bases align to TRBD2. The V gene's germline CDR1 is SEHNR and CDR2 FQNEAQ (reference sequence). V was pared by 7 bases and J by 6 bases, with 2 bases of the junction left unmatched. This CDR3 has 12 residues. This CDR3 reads CASTGGSGELFF. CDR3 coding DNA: TGTGCCAGCACCGGGGGGTCCGGGGAGCTGTTTTTT.

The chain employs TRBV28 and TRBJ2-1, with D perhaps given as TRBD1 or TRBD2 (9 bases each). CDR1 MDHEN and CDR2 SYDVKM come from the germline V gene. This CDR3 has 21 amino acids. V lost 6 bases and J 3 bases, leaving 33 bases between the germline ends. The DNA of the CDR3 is TGTGCCAGCAGCCCAACCCCCGGGACAGGGAGACTAGCGGTTCACTACAATGAGCAGTTCTTC. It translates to CASSPTPGTGRLAVHYNEQFF. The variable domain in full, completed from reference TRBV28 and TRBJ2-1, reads DVKVTQSSRYLVKRTGEKVFLECVQDMDHENMFWYRQDPGLGLRLIYFSYDVKMKEKGDIPEGYSVSREKKERFSLILESASTNQTSMYLCASSPTPGTGRLAVHYNEQFFGPGTRLTVL.

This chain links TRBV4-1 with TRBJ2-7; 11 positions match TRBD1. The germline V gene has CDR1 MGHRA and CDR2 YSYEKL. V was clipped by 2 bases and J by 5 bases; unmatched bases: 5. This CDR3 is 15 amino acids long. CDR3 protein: CASSQPGQGVHEQYF. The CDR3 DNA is TGCGCCAGCAGCCAACCGGGACAGGGGGTCCACGAGCAGTACTTC.

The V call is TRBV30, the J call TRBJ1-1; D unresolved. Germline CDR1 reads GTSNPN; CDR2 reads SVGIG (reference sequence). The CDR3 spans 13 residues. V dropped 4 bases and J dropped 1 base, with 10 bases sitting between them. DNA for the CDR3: TGTGCCTGGACGGGAATGGGGAACACTGAAGCTTTCTTT. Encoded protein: CAWTGMGNTEAFF.

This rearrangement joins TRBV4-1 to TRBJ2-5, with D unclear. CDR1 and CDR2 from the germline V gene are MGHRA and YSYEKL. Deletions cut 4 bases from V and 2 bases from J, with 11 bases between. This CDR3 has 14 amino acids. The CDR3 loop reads CASSRAQLQETQYF. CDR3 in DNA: TGCGCCAGCAGCCGGGCGCAGTTACAAGAGACCCAGTACTTC.

For the CDR3, the DNA is TGTGCCAGCAGTTGGGGGACAGGGGGACTCCAAGAGACCCAGTACTTC. Amino acid sequence: CASSWGTGGLQETQYF. The chain is built from TRBV27 and TRBJ2-5; 11 bases line up with TRBD1. V lost 4 bases and J lost 1; bases outside the gene matches: 5. CDR1 is MNHEY, CDR2 SMNVEV, per germline (reference sequence). The CDR3 totals 16 residues.

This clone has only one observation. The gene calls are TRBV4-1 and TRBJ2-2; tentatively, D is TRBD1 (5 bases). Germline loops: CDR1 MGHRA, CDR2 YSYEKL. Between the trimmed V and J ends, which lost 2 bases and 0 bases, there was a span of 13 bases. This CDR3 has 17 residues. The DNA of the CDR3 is TGCGCCAGCAGCCAAAGGGGTTTCGCGGCGAACACCGGGGAGCTGTTTTTT. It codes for CASSQRGFAANTGELFF.

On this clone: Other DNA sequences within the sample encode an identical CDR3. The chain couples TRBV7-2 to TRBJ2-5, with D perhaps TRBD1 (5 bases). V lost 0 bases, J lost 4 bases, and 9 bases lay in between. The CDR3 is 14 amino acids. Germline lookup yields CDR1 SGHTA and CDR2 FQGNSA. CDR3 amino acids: CASSLAGQGETQYF. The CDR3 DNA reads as TGTGCCAGCAGCTTAGCTGGTCAGGGAGAGACCCAGTACTTC.

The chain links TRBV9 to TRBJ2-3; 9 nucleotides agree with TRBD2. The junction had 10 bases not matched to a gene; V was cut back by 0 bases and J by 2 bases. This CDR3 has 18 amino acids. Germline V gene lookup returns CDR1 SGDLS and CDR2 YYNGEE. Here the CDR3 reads CASSVGGPGTSLTDTQYF. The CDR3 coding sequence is TGTGCCAGCAGCGTAGGAGGCCCCGGGACTAGCCTCACAGATACGCAGTATTTT.

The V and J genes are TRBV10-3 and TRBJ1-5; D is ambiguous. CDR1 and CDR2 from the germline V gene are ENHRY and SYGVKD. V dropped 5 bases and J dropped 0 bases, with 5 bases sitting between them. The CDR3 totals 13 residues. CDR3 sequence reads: CAISQDSNQPQHF. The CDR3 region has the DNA TGTGCCATCAGTCAGGATAGCAATCAGCCCCAGCATTTT.

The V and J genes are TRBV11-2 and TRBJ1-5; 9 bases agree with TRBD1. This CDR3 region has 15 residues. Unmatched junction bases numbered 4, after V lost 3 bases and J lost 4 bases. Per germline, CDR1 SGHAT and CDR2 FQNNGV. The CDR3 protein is CASSFDRGGNQPQHF. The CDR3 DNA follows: TGTGCCAGCAGCTTCGACAGGGGGGGAAATCAGCCCCAGCATTTT.

CDR3 sequence: CASTTGTSGKTGELFF. The CDR3 DNA reads TGCGCCAGCACGACCGGGACTAGCGGCAAAACCGGGGAGCTGTTTTTT. The rearrangement joins TRBV5-1 to TRBJ2-2, with 11 positions matching TRBD2. The CDR3 runs to 16 residues. Looked up from germline, CDR1 is SGHRS and CDR2 is YFSETQ. The J segment lost 5 bases and the V segment lost 6 bases, leaving 9 bases of the junction unmatched.

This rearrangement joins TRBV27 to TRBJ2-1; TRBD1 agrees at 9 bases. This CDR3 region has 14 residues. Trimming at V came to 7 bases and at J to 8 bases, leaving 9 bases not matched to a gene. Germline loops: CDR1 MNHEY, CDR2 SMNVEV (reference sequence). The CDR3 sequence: CASKPLQGAYEQFF. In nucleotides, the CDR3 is TGTGCCAGCAAACCATTACAGGGGGCATATGAGCAGTTCTTC.

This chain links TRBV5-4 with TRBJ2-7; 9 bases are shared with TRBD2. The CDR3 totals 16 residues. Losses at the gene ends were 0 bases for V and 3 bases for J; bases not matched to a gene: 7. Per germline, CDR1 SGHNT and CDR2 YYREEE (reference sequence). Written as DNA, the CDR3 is TGTGCCAGCAGCTTGGGGGCGGGACTAGCACTCTACGAGCAGTACTTC. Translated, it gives CASSLGAGLALYEQYF. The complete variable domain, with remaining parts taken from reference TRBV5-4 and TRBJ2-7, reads ETGVTQSPTHLIKTRGQQVTLRCSSQSGHNTVSWYQQALGQGPQFIFQYYREEENGRGNFPPRFSGLQFPNYSSELNVNALELDDSALYLCASSLGAGLALYEQYFGPGTRLTVT.

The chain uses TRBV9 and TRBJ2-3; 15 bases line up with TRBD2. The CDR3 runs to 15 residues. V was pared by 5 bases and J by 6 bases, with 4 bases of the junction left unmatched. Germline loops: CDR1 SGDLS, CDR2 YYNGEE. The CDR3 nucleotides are TGTGCCAGCAGAACCGGGACTAGCGGGAGGGATACGCAGTATTTT. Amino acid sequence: CASRTGTSGRDTQYF.